These 30 T cell receptor beta chains share one sample of origin, sequenced in a study of breast tumors, draining lymph nodes, adjacent tissues. MiXCR was run by TCRdb on the multiplex PCR reads, yielding one entry per CDR3 protein. The data contain about 180,000 distinct CDR3 sequences, roughly 35% of them singletons. Samples came from axillary lymph nodes draining the breast cancer. The source material was axillary lymph node tissue. The origin of the receptors is a female donor with breast cancer. Some clones in this sample may be carry-over from other donors' samples.

A note on this clonotype: A single base separates this from a much larger clone, so it may be a read error. This chain connects TRBV6-1 to TRBJ2-1; D may be TRBD2 (5 bases). The CDR3 consists of 12 residues. Germline CDR1 and CDR2: MNHNS and SASEGT. In DNA form, the CDR3 reads TGTGCCCGCAGTCTAAAGCGGAATGAGCAGTTCTTC. Translated: CARSLKRNEQFF.

As to this clonotype: One junction end disagrees with the germline gene, perhaps due to a read error. The chain recombines TRBV7-9 with TRBJ2-1; D is possibly TRBD1 (7 bases). Germline V gene sequence: CDR1 SEHNR, CDR2 FQNEAQ (reference sequence). This CDR3 is 19 amino acids long. The CDR3 here is CAPQGGGATPKSSYNEQFF. The CDR3 DNA is TGTGCTCCGCAGGGGGGCGGGGCAACACCAAAAAGCTCCTACAATGAACAGTTCTTC. The variable domain in full, completed from reference TRBV7-9 and TRBJ2-1, reads DTGVSQNPRHKITKRGQNVTFRCDPISEHNRLYWYRQTLGQGPEFLTYFQNEAQLEKSRLLSDRFSAERPKGSFSTLEIQRTEQGDSAMYLCAPQGGGATPKSSYNEQFFGPGTRLTVL.

This clonotype has ten or more counts. The chain combines TRBV4-1 with TRBJ2-5; D possibly uses TRBD1 or TRBD2 (5 bases each). V lost 4 bases to trimming and J lost 1 base, with 13 bases between them. The CDR3 covers 15 residues. The germline CDR1 and CDR2 sequences are MGHRA and YSYEKL. CDR3 sequence (DNA): TGCGCCAGCAGCCGTAGAGAGGGGCCCCAAGAGACCCAGTACTTC. Translation: CASSRREGPQETQYF.

This clonotype was detected many times. The chain recombines TRBV5-1 with TRBJ1-2, with no clear D. Germline assignment: CDR1 SGHRS and CDR2 YFSETQ. The V gene lost 7 bases and the J gene lost 6 bases, with 22 bases spanning the gap. The CDR3 is made up of 15 amino acids. This CDR3 is CASRSLDTWGNGYTF. In DNA form, the CDR3 reads TGCGCCAGCCGAAGCTTGGATACGTGGGGTAATGGCTACACCTTC.

This clonotype has ten or more counts. The J gene is TRBJ1-1, the V gene TRBV10-3; no definite D call. Germline V gives CDR1 ENHRY, CDR2 SYGVKD. The length of the CDR3 is 14 residues. With 5 bases removed from V and 7 bases from J, the gap between germline ends came to 17 bases. The CDR3 sequence: CAISNQDGLHEAFF. CDR3 DNA: TGTGCCATCAGTAACCAGGACGGTTTACATGAAGCTTTCTTT.

This clonotype was found many times. The chain uses TRBV2 and TRBJ1-6; D not certain. This CDR3 has 13 amino acids. The V and J ends lost 8 bases and 4 bases respectively, with 9 bases between them. CDR1 and CDR2 (germline): SNHLY, FYNNEI. The CDR3 loop is CASGRVYNSPLHF. The CDR3 DNA follows: TGTGCCAGCGGGAGGGTTTATAATTCACCCCTCCACTTT.

At least ten counts were recorded for this clonotype. The chain has TRBV24-1 and TRBJ2-1; TRBD1 aligns across 10 bases. The CDR3 covers 18 residues. J was trimmed by 8 bases and V by 1 base; bases with no gene match: 13. The germline gives CDR1 KGHDR, CDR2 SFDVKD. CDR3 DNA sequence: TGTGCCACCAGTGATTTAAAGGACAGGGGGACCCCTAAGGATGAGCAGTTCTTC. Its translation: CATSDLKDRGTPKDEQFF.

Points on this clonotype: This may arise from a read error, as a much more abundant clone is one base away. The chain carries TRBV5-6 and TRBJ1-3; D gene unclear. V was pared by 6 bases and J by 4 bases, with 14 bases between. CDR3 length: 14 amino acids. Germline V gene sequence: CDR1 SGHDT, CDR2 YYEEEE. This CDR3 is CASTALLAGNTIYF. DNA of the CDR3: TGTGCCAGCACCGCCTTATTAGCAGGAAACACCATATATTTT.

V and J are TRBV6-4 and TRBJ1-1, with D unresolved. Germline V gene lookup returns CDR1 MRHNA and CDR2 SNTAGT. The CDR3 covers 16 residues. Trimming took off 3 bases at V and 1 base at J, with 15 bases between the two ends. CDR3 nucleotides: TGTGCCAGCAGTGAAGTTCCCTTAGGTGCGAACACTGAAGCTTTCTTT. Translated: CASSEVPLGANTEAFF.

V is TRBV25-1 and J is TRBJ1-2, with 10 bases identical to TRBD1. Germline CDR1 reads MGHDK; CDR2 reads SYGVNS. CDR3 length: 15 residues. CDR3 sequence: CARGFPGQGNYGYTF. For the CDR3, the DNA is TGTGCTAGAGGATTCCCGGGACAGGGGAACTATGGCTACACCTTC.

Turning to this clonotype: Sequence at one end of the junction differs from germline and may be a read error. The chain carries TRBV20-1 and TRBJ1-5; tentative D call: TRBD1 (5 bases). The CDR3 covers 14 residues. Germline-derived CDR1 and CDR2 are DFQATT and SNEGSKA (reference sequence). CDR3 sequence reads: CSARTPDMRRPQHF. The CDR3 nucleotides are TGCAGTGCTCGAACCCCGGACATGAGGCGGCCCCAGCATTTC.

This clonotype was seen more than once but under ten times. A much more abundant neighbour one base away suggests this may be a read error. V usage is TRBV20-1 and J usage is TRBJ2-7; 7 bases map to TRBD1. Trimming removed 1 base from V and 6 bases from J; junction bases left unmatched: 9. CDR1 is DFQATT and CDR2 is SNEGSKA in the germline V gene (reference sequence). This CDR3 comprises 14 residues. The CDR3 DNA follows: TGCAGTGCTAGAGTTTCCAGGGGGACCTCCGAGCAGTACTTC. It translates to CSARVSRGTSEQYF.

This clonotype was detected ten times or more. The rearrangement joins TRBV19 to TRBJ2-7, with 7 bases aligning to TRBD2. J was trimmed by 4 bases and V by 5 bases; bases with no gene match: 11. There are 15 residues in the CDR3. Germline V lookup: CDR1 LNHDA, CDR2 SQIVND (reference sequence). CDR3: CASSPGAGRAYEQYF. DNA for the CDR3: TGTGCCAGTAGTCCCGGGGCGGGGAGGGCGTACGAGCAGTACTTC.

This clonotype was seen a single time. The chain has TRBV11-3 and TRBJ1-6; D is ambiguous. Germline CDR1 is SGHNT and CDR2 is YENEEA. V lost 4 bases, J lost 7 bases, and 14 bases lay in between. This CDR3 has 15 amino acids. The DNA for the CDR3 is TGTGCCAGCAGCTCCCCCGAGGGCGAAAATTCACCCCTCCACTTT. Protein: CASSSPEGENSPLHF.

This clonotype was found many times. V usage is TRBV6-5 and J usage is TRBJ1-5; no clear D gene. Trimming removed 2 bases from V and 2 bases from J, with 4 bases in between. The CDR3 is 13 amino acids. Per germline, CDR1 MNHEY and CDR2 SVGAGI. DNA for the CDR3: TGTGCCAGCAGTTACGCGGGCAATCAGCCCCAGCATTTT. It specifies CASSYAGNQPQHF.

This clonotype was seen a single time. Just one base apart from a much larger clone, this may be a read error. This chain connects TRBV6-5 to TRBJ1-2; D might be TRBD1 (5 bases). CDR1 MNHEY and CDR2 SVGAGI come from the germline V gene. The CDR3 runs to 15 residues. The CDR3 nucleotides read TGTGCCAGCAGTTACTTCTCCAGGGACCACTATAGCTACACCTTC. Translation gives CASSYFSRDHYSYTF.

The chain employs TRBV7-8 and TRBJ1-6, with TRBD1 matching 7 bases. Germline CDR1 SGHVS, CDR2 FQNEAQ. This CDR3 comprises 15 residues. The V segment lost 5 bases and the J segment 7 bases; nucleotides outside the gene matches: 8. The CDR3: CASSNRDSRNSPLHF. In DNA, the CDR3 is TGTGCCAGCAGCAACCGGGACAGTCGCAATTCACCCCTCCACTTT. Variable domain in full (rest from reference TRBV7-8 and TRBJ1-6): GAGVSQSPRYKVAKRGQDVALRCDPISGHVSLFWYQQALGQGPEFLTYFQNEAQLDKSGLPSDRFFAERPEGSVSTLKIQRTQQEDSAVYLCASSNRDSRNSPLHFGNGTRLTVT.

This sequence joins TRBV5-1 and TRBJ2-7; a possible D gene is TRBD2 (5 bases). Germline loops: CDR1 SGHRS, CDR2 YFSETQ. This CDR3 is built from 14 residues. Deletions cut 1 base from V and 9 bases from J, with 17 bases between. CDR3 DNA: TGCGCCAGCAGCTTGACGACGGGCCAAGAGGGGCAGTACTTC. Protein sequence: CASSLTTGQEGQYF.

This clonotype was counted many times. The rearrangement links TRBV28 to TRBJ1-2, with 7 positions matching TRBD1. V lost 4 bases, J lost 2 bases, and 7 bases stayed unmatched. CDR1 MDHEN and CDR2 SYDVKM come from the germline V gene. This CDR3 is 15 amino acids long. In DNA, the CDR3 is TGTGCCAGCAGTTCCTGGACAGGTGGGAACTATGGCTACACCTTC. Amino acids: CASSSWTGGNYGYTF.

This clonotype was seen at least ten times. This chain links TRBV7-2 with TRBJ2-5; 8 bases are a match to TRBD2. The V and J ends lost 5 bases and 3 bases, in that order; junction bases with no gene match: 11. The length of the CDR3 is 16 residues. Germline CDR1 and CDR2: SGHTA and FQGNSA. CDR3 DNA sequence: TGTGCCAGCAGCGCCTACAGCGGGGGATTGGAAGAGACCCAGTACTTC. As protein: CASSAYSGGLEETQYF.

In this sample, this clonotype turned up many times. The CDR3 nucleotides are TGTGCCAGCAGCTTACCCAGAGATACTTCACCCCTCCACTTT. This codes for CASSLPRDTSPLHF. V is TRBV11-2 and J is TRBJ1-6, with D hard to call. The CDR3 is 14 amino acids. Trimming removed 2 bases from V and 9 bases from J, with 11 bases in between. Germline V lookup: CDR1 SGHAT, CDR2 FQNNGV.

A remark on this clonotype: A clone one base away is much larger, so this may be a read error. The chain carries TRBV6-5 and TRBJ2-5, with 8 positions matching TRBD2. This CDR3 has 15 amino acids. The germline V gene encodes CDR1 MNHEY and CDR2 SVGAGI. CDR3 sequence: CATTPGGGDQETRYF. CDR3 sequence (DNA): TGTGCCACCACCCCCGGGGGGGGCGACCAAGAGACCCGGTACTTC.

This clonotype was seen a handful of times. J is TRBJ1-1 and V is TRBV7-9; D uncertain. CDR3 length: 13 amino acids. CDR1 SEHNR and CDR2 FQNEAQ come from the germline V gene (reference sequence). V shed 1 base and J shed 6 bases, with 9 bases lying between them. The CDR3: CASSLDSQPEAFF. CDR3 sequence (DNA): TGTGCCAGCAGCTTAGACAGTCAGCCTGAAGCTTTCTTT. The variable domain in full, completed from reference TRBV7-9 and TRBJ1-1, reads DTGVSQNPRHKITKRGQNVTFRCDPISEHNRLYWYRQTLGQGPEFLTYFQNEAQLEKSRLLSDRFSAERPKGSFSTLEIQRTEQGDSAMYLCASSLDSQPEAFFGQGTRLTVV.

As regards this clonotype: A much larger clone is a single base away; this may be a read error. The rearrangement uses TRBV9 and TRBJ2-7; either TRBD1 or TRBD2 may fit D (5 bases each). Germline values: CDR1 SGDLS, CDR2 YYNGEE. The CDR3 contains 14 residues. The CDR3, as DNA: TGTGCCAGCTCTACCCCAAGCACAGGAGGCGAGCAGTCCTTC. It encodes CASSTPSTGGEQSF.

This clonotype was picked up many times. The J gene is TRBJ1-3, the V gene TRBV27; the match to TRBD1 covers 7 bases. Looked up from germline, CDR1 is MNHEY and CDR2 is SMNVEV (reference sequence). The CDR3 is 14 residues long. With V trimmed by 6 bases and J by 2 bases, 4 bases remained unmatched. The CDR3 DNA reads as TGTGCCAGCAGGGGGACAGAGGCTGGAAACACCATATATTTT. This codes for CASRGTEAGNTIYF.

The rearrangement joins TRBV20-1 to TRBJ2-1, with 12 nucleotides matching TRBD1. CDR1 and CDR2 (germline): DFQATT, SNEGSKA (reference sequence). After removal of 6 bases from V and 7 bases from J, the junction contained 7 bases not matched to a gene. The CDR3 contains 14 residues. The CDR3 protein is CSAPPGQGANEQFF. CDR3 in DNA: TGCAGTGCACCTCCGGGACAGGGGGCGAATGAGCAGTTCTTC.

This clonotype was seen many times. The J gene is TRBJ1-2, the V gene TRBV7-9; D remains ambiguous. V was shortened by 4 bases and J by 2 bases, with 8 bases between the two germline ends. Germline V lookup: CDR1 SEHNR, CDR2 FQNEAQ (reference sequence). The CDR3 contains 13 residues. CDR3 in amino acids: CASSSGRNYGYTF. The CDR3 bases are TGTGCCAGCAGCTCGGGCCGAAACTATGGCTACACCTTC.

A word on this clonotype: Its ends do not fully match the called genes, so a read error is possible. The rearrangement uses TRBV27 and TRBJ2-5; possible D gene TRBD1, 6 bases. Per the germline V gene, CDR1 is MNHEY and CDR2 is SMNVEV (reference sequence). This CDR3 is 17 amino acids long. CDR3 in amino acids: CAGRSSGTRNRGGAQYF. The CDR3 DNA follows: TGTGCCGGCAGATCGTCCGGGACACGAAATCGCGGTGGGGCCCAGTACTTC.

This clonotype has at least ten counts. The genes are TRBV28 and TRBJ1-6; maybe TRBD1 (5 bases). The germline V gene encodes CDR1 MDHEN and CDR2 SYDVKM. The CDR3 sequence is 16 residues long. The ends were cut back, 4 bases at V and 7 bases at J, with 17 bases in the middle. The DNA for the CDR3 is TGTGCCAGCAGTTCCCCCTCGAGGGACCCGAATTCACCCCTCCACTTT. It codes for CASSSPSRDPNSPLHF.

Many counts were recorded for this clonotype. The chain has TRBV24-1 and TRBJ2-6; D ambiguous. The CDR3 runs 14 residues. V lost 6 bases, J lost 0 bases, and 5 bases lay in between. Germline CDR1 KGHDR, CDR2 SFDVKD. CDR3 sequence reads: CATSPGSGANVLTF. Written as DNA, the CDR3 is TGTGCCACCAGTCCAGGCTCTGGGGCCAACGTCCTGACTTTC.